The entry below gives a single TCR beta chain sequence along with its context. Its antigen is as yet unknown. This sample is part of a study of CD8+CD57+ T cells in acquired aplastic anemia. Study details: DNA per sorted CD4+ or CD8+ sample ranged roughly 0.19 to 30 ug, averaging approximately 3.1 ug. Study conclusions and caveats: No significant patient-versus-control difference appeared in CD8+ Simpson's diversity.

Individuals selected for sequencing had exhibited CD8+CD57+ cell expansion on flow cytometry. Severe acquired aplastic anemia was the diagnosis recorded for all patients. CDR1 is SGHNT, CDR2 YYREEE, per germline (reference sequence). The CDR3 loop spans 20 amino acids. Trimming took 1 base from V and 0 from J, leaving 23 bases between them. Both TCR beta VDJ combination and CDR3 sequence profiling were carried out. Genomic DNA was the template for this profiling. MiXCR, run by TCRdb on the reads, gives a single entry per CDR3 protein. Of around 130,000 distinct CDR3 sequences in the sample, under 60% were seen once.

The sample consisted of sorted CD4+, CD8+, or CD8+CD57+ T cells (not recorded which) from PBMCs. This chain uses TRBV5-4 with TRBJ1-5; a possible D gene is TRBD1 (6 bases). This sequence originates from a human donor with aplastic anemia. The DNA of the CDR3 is TGTGCCAGCAGCTTGCAGGGGCAGGGGACGACCCCATATAGCAATCAGCCCCAGCATTTT. This codes for CASSLQGQGTTPYSNQPQHF.